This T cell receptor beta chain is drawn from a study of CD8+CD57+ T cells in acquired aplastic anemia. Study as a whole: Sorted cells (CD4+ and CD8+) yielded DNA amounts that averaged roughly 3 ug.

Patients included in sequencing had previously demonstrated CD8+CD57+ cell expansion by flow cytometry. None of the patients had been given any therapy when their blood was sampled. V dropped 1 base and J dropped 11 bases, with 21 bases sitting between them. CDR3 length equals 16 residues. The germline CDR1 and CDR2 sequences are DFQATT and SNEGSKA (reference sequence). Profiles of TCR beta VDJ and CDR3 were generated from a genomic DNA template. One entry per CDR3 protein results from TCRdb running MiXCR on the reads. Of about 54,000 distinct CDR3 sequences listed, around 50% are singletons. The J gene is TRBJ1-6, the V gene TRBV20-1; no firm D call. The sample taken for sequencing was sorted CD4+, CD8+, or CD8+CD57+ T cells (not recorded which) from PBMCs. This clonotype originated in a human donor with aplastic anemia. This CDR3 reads CSARAATGREYPPLHF. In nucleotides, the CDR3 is TGCAGTGCTAGAGCGGCTACCGGACGGGAATATCCACCCCTCCACTTT.